The 15 T cell receptor beta chains below were found in one sample sequenced in a study of blood T cells in healthy people across ages. Together with a sample-barcoded 5' primer, a J-beta primer mix was included in a second PCR lasting roughly 6 to 12 cycles. TCRdb reprocessed the 5' RACE reads via MiXCR and lists one record per CDR3 protein. This sample has hundreds of thousands of distinct CDR3 sequences, with under 55% found just once. Sequenced material: blood. The receptors come from a man in his sixties in good health.

The sample holds a few counts of this clonotype. The V call is TRBV9, the J call TRBJ2-5, with TRBD1 matching over 9 bases. The germline V gene has CDR1 SGDLS and CDR2 YYNGEE. The CDR3 is 17 residues long. Trimming cost V 0 bases and J 2 bases; bases outside gene matches: 8. Here the CDR3 reads CASSVGTGVSRQETQYF. The DNA of the CDR3 is TGTGCCAGCAGCGTAGGGACAGGGGTGTCCCGACAAGAGACCCAGTACTTC.

V and J are TRBV7-9 and TRBJ2-4; D perhaps matches TRBD2 (6 bases). Germline V CDR1 and CDR2: SEHNR, FQNEAQ (reference sequence). Trimming took 5 bases from V and 13 from J, leaving 12 bases between them. The CDR3 is 11 residues long. CDR3 amino acids: CASSTPGEQYF. CDR3 nucleotides: TGTGCCAGCAGCACCCCGGGGGAGCAGTACTTC.

This chain links TRBV20-1 with TRBJ1-2; D possibly corresponds to TRBD1 (5 bases). This CDR3 has 12 residues. Trimming cost V 4 bases and J 5 bases, with 11 bases left between them. CDR1 DFQATT and CDR2 SNEGSKA come from the germline V gene (reference sequence). The DNA for the CDR3 is TGCAGTGCTAAGGGGCCGAGATATGGCTACACCTTC. It yields the protein CSAKGPRYGYTF.

This clonotype occurred many times. This chain joins TRBV6-5 and TRBJ1-4, with TRBD1 as a possible D gene (5 bases). The CDR3 sequence is 17 residues long. Trimming cost V 0 bases and J 3 bases, with 14 bases left between them. Germline lookup yields CDR1 MNHEY and CDR2 SVGAGI. The CDR3 here is CASSYSSTGVANEKLFF. The CDR3 DNA reads TGTGCCAGCAGTTACTCGAGTACGGGGGTAGCTAATGAAAAACTGTTTTTT.

The V gene is TRBV6-2 or TRBV6-3, the J gene TRBJ1-4; tentatively, D is TRBD1 (5 bases). Germline V lookup: CDR1 MNHEY, CDR2 SVGEGT. CDR3 size: 14 residues. Trimming took 6 bases from V and 5 from J, leaving 13 bases between them. In DNA form, the CDR3 reads TGTGCCAGCAGGCGGGGTAGGGACAATGAAAAACTGTTTTTT. Its protein is CASRRGRDNEKLFF.

The V call is TRBV28, the J call TRBJ2-5; maybe TRBD1 (5 bases). The end of the DNA is better explained by TRBJ2-7, so the J call may be wrong. The CDR3 contains 15 residues. The germline V gene has CDR1 MDHEN and CDR2 SYDVKM. The CDR3 DNA reads as TGTGCCAGCAGTTTTGGTGCTAGGGGAACCTACGAGCAGTACTTC. Amino acids: CASSFGARGTYEQYF.

The genes are TRBV27 and TRBJ1-4; 8 bases are a match to TRBD1. Germline CDR1 MNHEY, CDR2 SMNVEV (reference sequence). With 5 bases clipped from V and 5 bases from J, the junction kept 7 bases outside the gene matches. The CDR3 contains 15 residues. CDR3 amino acids: CASSPGQGLNEKLFF. For the CDR3, the DNA is TGTGCCAGCAGTCCCGGACAGGGATTGAATGAAAAACTGTTTTTT.

V gene TRBV6-6 combines with J gene TRBJ1-6, with D possibly matching TRBD1 (6 bases). In germline, CDR1 is MNHNY, CDR2 SVGAGI (reference sequence). This CDR3 contains 15 residues. V was trimmed by 5 bases and J by 3 bases, leaving 11 bases between them. CDR3 sequence reads: CASSTADSYNSPLHF. For the CDR3, the DNA is TGTGCCAGCAGTACTGCGGACAGCTATAATTCACCCCTCCACTTT.

This chain connects TRBV30 to TRBJ1-5; 10 nucleotides match TRBD1. Looked up from germline, CDR1 is GTSNPN and CDR2 is SVGIG (reference sequence). V shed 5 bases, J shed 6 bases, and the junction held 4 bases outside the gene matches. CDR3 length equals 13 residues. This CDR3 reads CAWAGQGGQPQHF. The CDR3 nucleotides are TGTGCCTGGGCCGGACAGGGGGGTCAGCCCCAGCATTTT.

This clonotype was picked up a small number of times. The chain uses TRBV27 and TRBJ2-7; D gene unclear. Per germline, CDR1 MNHEY and CDR2 SMNVEV (reference sequence). The CDR3 is made up of 15 amino acids. V was cut by 6 bases and J by 2 bases, with 17 bases left in between. The CDR3, as DNA: TGTGCCAGCAGGAGACCCGGGCTGGGGACCTACGAGCAGTACTTC. It yields the protein CASRRPGLGTYEQYF.

The sample holds a few counts of this clonotype. The chain employs TRBV7-2 and TRBJ2-1; D is ambiguous. The CDR3 runs to 14 residues. Trimming shortened V by 5 bases and J by 9 bases, and 17 bases separated the two germline ends. CDR1 is SGHTA, CDR2 FQGNSA, per germline. In DNA, the CDR3 is TGTGCCAGCAGCCAGCAGAGCTTCGGGCCTGAGCAGTTCTTC. It yields the protein CASSQQSFGPEQFF.

The table lists this clonotype with many counts. The rearrangement joins TRBV15 to TRBJ2-7; D unresolved. Germline V gene sequence: CDR1 LNHNV, CDR2 YYDKDF (reference sequence). The CDR3 consists of 13 residues. V gave up 1 base and J gave up 5 bases, with 9 bases separating them. The CDR3 sequence: CATSRVAYDEQYF. The CDR3 DNA is TGTGCCACCAGCAGAGTAGCCTACGACGAGCAGTACTTC.

The V gene is TRBV3-1, the J gene TRBJ2-3; TRBD2 matches 8 bases. Germline lookup yields CDR1 LGHDT and CDR2 YNNKEL (reference sequence). J lost 3 bases, V lost 6 bases, and 11 bases had no gene match. The CDR3 runs to 16 residues. DNA for the CDR3: TGTGCCAGCAGGGCGGGGGGCCCGAGATGGACAGATACGCAGTATTTT. Amino acid sequence: CASRAGGPRWTDTQYF.

This clonotype was picked up a small number of times. The genes are TRBV19 and TRBJ1-2, with a tentative D call TRBD1 (5 bases). In germline, CDR1 is LNHDA, CDR2 SQIVND (reference sequence). The CDR3 is made up of 17 amino acids. Trimming pared 5 bases from V and 3 bases from J, leaving 22 bases between. CDR3 bases: TGTGCCAGTAGTTCCCAGACCGACCCGACAGACTACTATGGCTACACCTTC. Translating gives CASSSQTDPTDYYGYTF.

The V and J genes are TRBV2 and TRBJ1-5; D call uncertain. Germline CDR1 SNHLY, CDR2 FYNNEI. The CDR3 extends over 15 amino acids. Trimming pared 1 base from V and 3 bases from J, leaving 10 bases between. The CDR3: CASSEVRRNNQPQHF. The CDR3 DNA sequence: TGTGCCAGCAGTGAAGTGCGACGGAACAATCAGCCCCAGCATTTT.